The rows below give T cell receptor beta chains drawn from one sample of a study of T cells in Graves' hyperthyroidism and ophthalmopathy. TCRdb itself ran the multiplex PCR reads through MiXCR, one entry per CDR3 protein. The sample records over 700,000 distinct CDR3 sequences, more than 30% being singletons. The sample was blood. The receptors come from a man between 18 and 35 years old with Graves' hyperthyroidism. Each CDR3 is given with its conserved first and last residue. A D gene is named only where the DNA matches it firmly. Part of the rows lack a size; the others show once, few, many or a class for expanded clones.

length: 14; D: -; V: TRBV5-6; J: TRBJ2-7; size: many; CDR3: CASSYGSDTYEQYF; DNA: TGTGCCAGCAGCTACGGTAGCGACACCTACGAGCAGTACTTC
length: 15; D: -; V: TRBV5-4; J: TRBJ2-7; size: -; CDR3: CASSLGGIGNYEQYF; DNA: TGTGCCAGCAGCTTAGGTGGGATCGGCAACTACGAGCAGTACTTC
length: 17; D: TRBD1; V: TRBV9; J: TRBJ2-2; size: -; CDR3: CASSVGQGALNTGELFF; DNA: TGTGCCAGCAGCGTAGGACAGGGGGCTTTGAACACCGGGGAGCTGTTTTTT
length: 14; D: -; V: TRBV7-7; J: TRBJ2-5; size: -; CDR3: CASSYTGSQETQYF; DNA: TGTGCTAGCAGCTATACAGGGTCCCAGGAGACCCAGTACTTC
length: 18; D: TRBD1; V: TRBV7-6; J: TRBJ2-5; size: -; CDR3: CASSLIPPRRTGRETQYF; DNA: TGTGCCAGCAGCCTCATCCCACCTAGGAGGACAGGGCGGGAGACCCAGTACTTC
length: 15; D: TRBD1; V: TRBV19; J: TRBJ2-7; size: few; CDR3: CASSIGTGWVYEQYF; DNA: TGTGCCAGTAGTATTGGGACAGGGTGGGTCTACGAGCAGTACTTC
length: 13; D: -; V: TRBV14; J: TRBJ2-2; size: few; CDR3: CASSPRVAGELFF; DNA: TGTGCCAGCAGCCCGAGGGTCGCCGGGGAGCTGTTTTTT
length: 12; D: -; V: TRBV29-1; J: TRBJ2-5; size: many; CDR3: CSVLRGVETQYF; DNA: TGCAGCGTCCTGCGAGGGGTGGAGACCCAGTACTTC
length: 12; D: -; V: TRBV7-9; J: TRBJ1-5; size: few; CDR3: CASSDKGKPQHF; DNA: TGTGCCAGCTCCGATAAGGGGAAGCCCCAGCATTTT
length: 12; D: TRBD1; V: TRBV20-1; J: TRBJ2-7; size: -; CDR3: CSARGTGGQQYF; DNA: TGCAGTGCTAGAGGGACAGGGGGCCAGCAGTACTTC
length: 13; D: -; V: TRBV19; J: TRBJ1-1; size: many; CDR3: CASGRQGNTEAFF; DNA: TGTGCCAGTGGCAGGCAAGGGAACACTGAAGCTTTCTTT
length: 12; D: -; V: TRBV7-2; J: TRBJ2-7; size: -; CDR3: CASSLRNNEQYF; DNA: TGTGCCAGCAGCCTACGGAACAACGAGCAGTACTTC
length: 13; D: -; V: TRBV19; J: TRBJ1-1; size: -; CDR3: CASSISVITEAFF; DNA: TGTGCCAGTAGTATTAGTGTGATCACTGAAGCTTTCTTT
length: 14; D: -; V: TRBV10-2; J: TRBJ1-1; size: -; CDR3: CASNPGVLDTEAFF; DNA: TGCGCCAGCAACCCGGGGGTTTTGGACACTGAAGCTTTCTTT
length: 13; D: -; V: TRBV4-1; J: TRBJ1-1; size: -; CDR3: CASRAVGRIEAFF; DNA: TGCGCCAGCAGGGCGGTAGGGCGTATTGAAGCTTTCTTT
length: 15; D: TRBD2; V: TRBV6-1; J: TRBJ2-2; size: -; CDR3: CATLTSGGITGELFF; DNA: TGTGCCACCCTGACTAGCGGAGGTATCACCGGGGAGCTGTTTTTT
length: 15; D: -; V: TRBV7-8; J: TRBJ2-7; size: many; CDR3: CASSLAGGTGYEQYF; DNA: TGTGCCAGCAGCTTAGCTGGAGGGACGGGTTACGAGCAGTACTTC
length: 14; D: TRBD1; V: TRBV6-5; J: TRBJ1-5; size: -; CDR3: CASSPAGGYQPQHF; DNA: TGTGCCAGCAGTCCGGCAGGGGGCTATCAGCCCCAGCATTTT
length: 16; D: TRBD1; V: TRBV19; J: TRBJ1-6; size: few; CDR3: CASRTLPGQGDSPLHF; DNA: TGTGCCAGCCGTACCTTACCGGGACAGGGGGATTCACCCCTCCACTTT
length: 15; D: TRBD1; V: TRBV2; J: TRBJ1-2; size: many; CDR3: CASSALEGGIGGYTF; DNA: TGTGCCAGCAGTGCATTAGAAGGGGGCATCGGTGGCTACACCTTC
length: 14; D: -; V: TRBV5-5; J: TRBJ2-7; size: -; CDR3: CAISPQGSSYEQYF; DNA: TGTGCCATCTCACCCCAGGGTAGCTCCTACGAGCAGTACTTC
length: 16; D: -; V: TRBV5-1; J: TRBJ2-2; size: -; CDR3: CASSFARTPNTGELFF; DNA: TGCGCCAGCAGCTTTGCGAGGACCCCGAACACCGGGGAGCTGTTTTTT
length: 15; D: TRBD1; V: TRBV25-1; J: TRBJ1-2; size: many; CDR3: CASSAQGQGDRGYTF; DNA: TGTGCCAGCAGTGCCCAGGGACAGGGGGATCGTGGCTACACCTTC
length: 17; D: -; V: TRBV7-8; J: TRBJ1-4; size: -; CDR3: CASSLAGETLFGEKLFF; DNA: TGTGCCAGCAGCTTAGCGGGGGAGACCCTGTTTGGTGAAAAACTGTTTTTT
length: 16; D: TRBD1; V: TRBV15; J: TRBJ2-3; size: -; CDR3: CATSRYRDRVTDTQYF; DNA: TGTGCCACCAGCAGATACCGGGACAGGGTCACAGATACGCAGTATTTT
length: 13; D: TRBD2; V: TRBV20-1; J: TRBJ2-3; size: -; CDR3: CSAKTSGGHTQYF; DNA: TGCAGTGCCAAGACTAGCGGGGGGCATACGCAGTATTTT
length: 13; D: TRBD1; V: TRBV2; J: TRBJ1-1; size: many; CDR3: CASTGTGNTEAFF; DNA: TGTGCCAGCACCGGGACAGGGAACACTGAAGCTTTCTTT
length: 16; D: -; V: TRBV11-2; J: TRBJ2-5; size: few; CDR3: CASSSLDSILQETQYF; DNA: TGTGCCAGCAGCTCCCTCGACAGTATCCTTCAAGAGACCCAGTACTTC